This T cell receptor (beta chain) was identified in a study of blood T cells in healthy people across ages (dated by TCRdb to the mid-2010s). Some background on the complete study: Template switching captured roughly one uniquely barcoded TCR beta cDNA molecule per two T cells in model experiments. To avoid experimental bias, donors of different ages were randomly spread across the sequencing lanes. For two donors (one aged 18 to 30 and one aged 80 or older), the study analyzed two additional independent replicas of 1 million unique cDNA reads from the same blood draw. Donors were grouped into four age groups: young (average 16 years), middle-aged (39), aged (around 60) and long-lived (82). The study measured age-related changes in TCR beta repertoire diversity using deep sequencing normalized with unique cDNA molecular identifiers. What the research found in general, with its limitations: Compared with the aged group, the long-lived group had more naive CD4+ T cells, fewer expanded clones and increased TCR diversity, a pattern suggesting age selection. Conclusive comparison of naive and antigen-experienced compartments was prevented by the profiling of bulk unsorted PBMCs. As age increased, observed TCR beta diversity per million T cells dropped in a roughly linear way, and a significant reduction was already evident by age 40. Observed TCR beta diversity correlated strongly with the percentage of naive T cells measured by flow cytometry. Because the CMV infection status of the donors was unknown, age-related changes in expanded clonotypes may potentially have been confounded. Estimates of total diversity from one million sequenced T cells were regarded as lower bounds and underestimates.

Systemically healthy Caucasian individuals from Russia, some 40 in total and aged roughly 6 to 90 years, were included as donors. Approximately 11 milliliters of peripheral blood were drawn from each donor into EDTA-treated Vacutainer tubes. PBMCs were isolated by Ficoll-Paque density-gradient centrifugation, with at least 7 million obtained per sample. Total RNA, at least 6 micrograms per sample, was extracted from PBMCs with Trizol reagent. Naive CD45RAhigh/CD27high T cell percentages were measured by flow cytometry on a PBMC aliquot from every donor. The protocol used for the library was 5' RACE. Instrument used: Illumina HiSeq 2500. A second PCR of roughly 7 to 11 cycles was performed with a sample-barcoded 5' primer and a J-beta primer mix. A unique molecular identifier was introduced onto each TCR beta cDNA molecule by a template-switch 5' adaptor carrying 12 random nucleotides. At least 2.5 million CDR3-containing paired-end reads were obtained from each sample. First-strand cDNA synthesis was performed from all RNA using the Mint cDNA synthesis kit, with priming by a TRBC-specific oligonucleotide. All cDNA was treated with uracil-DNA glycosylase and then went through a first 18-cycle PCR with the universal primers M1SS and BC2_uni_R. As for the authors' bioinformatics: For normalization, 1 million high-quality reads, each with a distinct molecular identifier, were randomly selected from each sample. Instead of being binned into consensus sequences, reads that shared molecular identifiers were thrown out. MiTCR, run with a Q25 quality threshold and the strictest error-elimination algorithm, handled CDR3 identification, clonotype clustering and error correction. A nonparametric unseen species model using Euler transformation provided a lower-bound estimate of total TCR beta diversity. In TCRdb, the public reads were trimmed at Q25 with fastp and aligned with MiXCR, with productive beta chains retained. Entries that share a CDR3 protein sequence are merged under the most common genes and DNA. The authors' filters were not applied to this entry. This sample lists 1 million to 1.2 million distinct CDR3 sequences; around two fifths were detected once. Clones ranked in the top ten supply about 12% of the sample.

Deletion took 3 bases off V and 0 bases off J, with a span of 9 bases between the germline ends. In the germline V gene (reference sequence), CDR1 corresponds to DFQATT and CDR2 to SNEGSKA. There are 14 amino acids in the CDR3, from cysteine to phenylalanine inclusive. The retained sequence is limited to the CDR3, 42 bases, with the frame set at the first base. Comment on this clonotype: Its target antigen remains unknown. Base qualities are missing; no much larger clone stands one base away.

The sequence joins TRBV20-1 to TRBJ2-1; the D region possibly corresponds to TRBD2 (6 bases align). This receptor was identified in a man younger than 35 in good health. What was sequenced was blood. The nucleotide sequence is TGCAGTGCTAGTGTGGGGGGCTCCTACAATGAGCAGTTCTTC. The encoded protein is CSASVGGSYNEQFF.